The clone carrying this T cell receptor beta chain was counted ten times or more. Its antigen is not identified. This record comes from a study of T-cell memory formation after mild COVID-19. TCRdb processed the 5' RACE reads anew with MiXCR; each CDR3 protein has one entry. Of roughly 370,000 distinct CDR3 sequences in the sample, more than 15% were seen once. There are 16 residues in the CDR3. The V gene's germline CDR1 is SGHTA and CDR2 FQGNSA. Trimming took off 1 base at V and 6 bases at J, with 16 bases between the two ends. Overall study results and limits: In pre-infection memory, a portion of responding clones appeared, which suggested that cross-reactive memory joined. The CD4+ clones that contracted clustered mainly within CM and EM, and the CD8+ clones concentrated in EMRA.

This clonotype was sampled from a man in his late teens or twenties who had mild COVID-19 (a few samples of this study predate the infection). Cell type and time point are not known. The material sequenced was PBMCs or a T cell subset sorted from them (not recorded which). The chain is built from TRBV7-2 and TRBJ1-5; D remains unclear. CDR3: CASSLVAGPPPQPQHF. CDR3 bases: TGTGCCAGCAGCTTAGTCGCAGGCCCACCCCCTCAGCCCCAGCATTTT.